Each of the 21 T cell receptor beta chains below was sequenced from the same sample in a study of blood T cell repertoires in COVID-19. Clones were read by immunoSEQ multiplex PCR, and TCRdb kept only the in-frame ones, dropping some. Found here are about 150,000 clones, about 87% of them singletons; the top ten hold approximately 40%. Sequences were obtained from peripheral blood. The source is a man aged 45-65 years who had recovered from COVID-19.

The V gene is TRBV7-2, the J gene TRBJ2-5; D remains ambiguous. V gave up 3 bases and J gave up 2 bases, with 7 bases separating them. This CDR3 region has 13 residues. CDR1 and CDR2 (germline): SGHTA, FQGNSA. CDR3 sequence (DNA): TGTGCCAGCAGCTTCGTAAAACAAGAGACCCAGTACTTC. This encodes CASSFVKQETQYF.

The rearrangement joins TRBV9 to TRBJ1-1; TRBD1 agrees at 7 bases. Germline values: CDR1 SGDLS, CDR2 YYNGEE. V shed 4 bases and J 1 base; nucleotides not matched to a gene: 4. The CDR3 sequence is 14 residues long. CDR3 DNA sequence: TGTGCCAGCAGCCGACAGGGACCGAACACTGAAGCTTTCTTT. It codes for CASSRQGPNTEAFF.

V gene TRBV11-3 combines with J gene TRBJ2-5; a weak D match, TRBD1 (6 bases). Germline V gene sequence: CDR1 SGHNT, CDR2 YENEEA. V gave up 5 bases and J gave up 5 bases, with 15 bases separating them. The CDR3 extends over 14 amino acids. CDR3 protein: CASSGVGGSETQYF. The CDR3 DNA is TGTGCCAGCAGCGGGGTAGGGGGTTCGGAGACCCAGTACTTC.

V usage is TRBV6-5 and J usage is TRBJ2-7, with 7 bases identical to TRBD1. From germline, CDR1 is MNHEY and CDR2 SVGAGI. V dropped 6 bases and J dropped 2; count of bases not matched to a gene: 7. The CDR3 runs 14 residues. The CDR3 loop reads CASSHRGQAYEQYF. CDR3 DNA sequence: TGTGCCAGCAGCCACAGGGGACAAGCCTACGAGCAGTACTTC.

This clone has more than one count but fewer than ten. The V call is TRBV5-1, the J call TRBJ2-2, with D hard to call. Germline V gives CDR1 SGHRS, CDR2 YFSETQ. Between the trimmed V and J ends, which lost 5 bases and 6 bases, there was a span of 8 bases. The CDR3 runs to 12 residues. The CDR3 loop reads CASREPAGELFF. The CDR3 nucleotides read TGCGCCAGCAGGGAGCCCGCCGGGGAGCTGTTTTTT.

This chain connects TRBV5-8 to TRBJ1-4; 9 nucleotides line up with TRBD1. CDR3 length: 15 amino acids. The V gene's germline CDR1 is SGHTS and CDR2 YDEGEE. Trimming took 0 bases from V and 8 from J; bases not matched to a gene: 5. The CDR3 DNA sequence: TGTGCCAGCAGCTTGGCCGGGACAGGGCGGGAAAAACTGTTTTTT. Its translation is CASSLAGTGREKLFF.

This chain joins TRBV5-1 and TRBJ1-2; no clear D. Trimming removed 4 bases at V and 8 bases at J, with 15 bases between. In germline, CDR1 is SGHRS, CDR2 YFSETQ. The CDR3 has 13 residues. CDR3 amino acids: CASSPVIQEGYTF. The CDR3 bases are TGCGCCAGCAGCCCTGTGATCCAAGAGGGCTACACCTTC.

This sequence joins TRBV29-1 and TRBJ1-1, with TRBD1 identical over 8 bases. The V segment lost 7 bases and the J segment 3 bases; nucleotides outside the gene matches: 7. The CDR3 has 13 amino acids. The germline V gene encodes CDR1 SQVTM and CDR2 ANQGSEA. CDR3 residues: CSARTGRYTEAFF. Written as DNA, the CDR3 is TGCAGCGCCCGGACAGGGAGGTACACTGAAGCTTTCTTT.

V usage is TRBV18 and J usage is TRBJ1-5; 7 nucleotides agree with TRBD1. The germline gives CDR1 KGHSH, CDR2 LQKENI. This CDR3 has 15 residues. V shed 0 bases and J 4 bases; nucleotides not matched to a gene: 3. Here the CDR3 reads CASSPPGQTNQPQHF. The CDR3 bases are TGTGCCAGCTCACCACCGGGACAGACAAATCAGCCCCAGCATTTT.

The gene calls are TRBV19 and TRBJ1-2; TRBD1 might be the D (6 bases). The CDR3 runs 14 residues. CDR1 is LNHDA, CDR2 SQIVND, per germline (reference sequence). V gave up 9 bases and J gave up 6 bases, with 20 bases separating them. CDR3 DNA: TGTGCCAGCAGCAAACGCCCAGGGGTGGATGGCTACACCTTC. Encoded protein: CASSKRPGVDGYTF.

The chain links TRBV18 to TRBJ1-1; D is possibly TRBD1 (5 bases). The CDR3 is 16 amino acids. The germline V gene has CDR1 KGHSH and CDR2 LQKENI. Trimming took off 1 base at V and 1 base at J, with 13 bases between the two ends. The CDR3 region has the DNA TGTGCCAGCTCACCACTGGTTTGGGGGGAGAACACTGAAGCTTTCTTT. Protein sequence: CASSPLVWGENTEAFF.

The V call is TRBV7-7, the J call TRBJ2-7; TRBD2 matches at 11 bases. There are 15 residues in the CDR3. Germline V gene lookup returns CDR1 SSHAT and CDR2 FNYEAQ (reference sequence). Losses at the gene ends were 6 bases for V and 1 base for J; bases not matched to a gene: 5. CDR3 loop: CASSQGTSGSYEQYF. The CDR3, as DNA: TGTGCCAGCAGTCAAGGGACTAGCGGATCCTACGAGCAGTACTTC.

The J gene is TRBJ2-5, the V gene TRBV18; D possibly corresponds to TRBD2 (5 bases). V was trimmed by 7 bases and J by 5 bases, leaving 14 bases between them. CDR1 KGHSH and CDR2 LQKENI come from the germline V gene. CDR3 length: 13 residues. This CDR3 is CASCPTGVETQYF. CDR3 nucleotides: TGTGCCAGCTGCCCGACCGGGGTTGAGACCCAGTACTTC. Variable domain in full (rest from reference TRBV18 and TRBJ2-5): NAGVMQNPRHLVRRRGQEARLRCSPMKGHSHVYWYRQLPEEGLKFMVYLQKENIIDESGMPKERFSAEFPKEGPSILRIQQVVRGDSAAYFCASCPTGVETQYFGPGTRLLVL.

V usage is TRBV5-6 and J usage is TRBJ2-3; TRBD1 aligns across 10 bases. With V trimmed by 2 bases and J by 2 bases, 5 bases remained unmatched. The CDR3 has 16 residues. In germline, CDR1 is SGHDT, CDR2 YYEEEE. CDR3 sequence (DNA): TGTGCCAGCAGCTTTATTCGACAGGGGGCCACAGATACGCAGTATTTT. It yields the protein CASSFIRQGATDTQYF.

This sequence joins TRBV4-1 and TRBJ2-3; D call uncertain. CDR3 length: 14 amino acids. V dropped 6 bases and J dropped 0 bases, with 10 bases sitting between them. Germline CDR1 reads MGHRA; CDR2 reads YSYEKL. The CDR3 sequence is CASRTLYSTDTQYF. CDR3 bases: TGCGCCAGCAGAACCCTATATAGCACAGATACGCAGTATTTT.

This rearrangement joins TRBV29-1 to TRBJ1-2; the D gene is possibly TRBD1 (6 bases). CDR3 length: 12 residues. The germline V and J ends were trimmed by 6 bases and 8 bases, with 16 bases remaining between them. The germline V gene has CDR1 SQVTM and CDR2 ANQGSEA. The CDR3 DNA follows: TGCAGCGTGGACAACAGGGATTACGGCTACACCTTC. Its translation: CSVDNRDYGYTF.

This chain links TRBV6-2 or TRBV6-3 with TRBJ2-1; tentatively, D is TRBD2 (7 bases). The CDR3 extends over 13 amino acids. Germline V gene lookup returns CDR1 MNHEY and CDR2 SVGEGT. V lost 2 bases, J lost 9 bases, and 11 bases lay in between. This CDR3 is CASSYGGAGEQFF. In nucleotides, the CDR3 is TGTGCCAGCAGTTACGGGGGGGCGGGTGAGCAGTTCTTC.

The CDR3 nucleotides are TGTGCCAGCAGTGAAGGGGCCCCAACCCGAGGGGAAAAACTGTTTTTT. Its translation is CASSEGAPTRGEKLFF. V and J are TRBV6-1 and TRBJ1-4; D is ambiguous. This CDR3 spans 16 amino acids. In germline, CDR1 is MNHNS, CDR2 SASEGT. The V and J ends lost 1 base and 8 bases respectively, with 17 bases between them.

This chain uses TRBV6-1 with TRBJ2-3; TRBD1 agrees at 12 bases. CDR1 and CDR2 (germline): MNHNS, SASEGT. The trim removed 4 bases at V and 2 bases at J, leaving 7 bases unmatched. This CDR3 has 17 amino acids. The CDR3 loop is CASSATGTGGLTDTQYF. The CDR3 nucleotides read TGTGCCAGCAGTGCAACCGGGACAGGGGGCCTCACAGATACGCAGTATTTT.

This chain links TRBV19 with TRBJ1-5, with 7 bases aligning to TRBD1. Germline V CDR1 and CDR2: LNHDA, SQIVND (reference sequence). The CDR3 consists of 15 residues. J lost 2 bases, V lost 5 bases, and 6 bases had no gene match. CDR3 nucleotide sequence: TGTGCCAGTAGTCAGGCCGACAGGGGCAATCAGCCCCAGCATTTT. It codes for CASSQADRGNQPQHF.

CDR3 region: CSAEAYYGYTF. DNA for the CDR3: TGCAGTGCTGAGGCGTACTATGGCTACACCTTC. The rearrangement uses TRBV20-1 and TRBJ1-2; D gene ambiguous. The CDR3 length is 11 residues. V lost 5 bases, J lost 3 bases, and 7 bases lay in between. Germline assignment: CDR1 DFQATT and CDR2 SNEGSKA (reference sequence).